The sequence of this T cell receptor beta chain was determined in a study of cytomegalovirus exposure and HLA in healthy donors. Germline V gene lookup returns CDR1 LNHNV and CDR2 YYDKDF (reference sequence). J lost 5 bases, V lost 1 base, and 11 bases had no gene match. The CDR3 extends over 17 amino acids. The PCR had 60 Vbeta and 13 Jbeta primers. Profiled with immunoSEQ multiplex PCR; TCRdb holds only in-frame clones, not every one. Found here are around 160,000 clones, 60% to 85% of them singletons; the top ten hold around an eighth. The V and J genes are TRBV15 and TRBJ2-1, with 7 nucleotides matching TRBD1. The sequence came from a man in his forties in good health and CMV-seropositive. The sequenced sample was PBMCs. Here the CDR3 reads CATSRGLPGQQDNEQFF. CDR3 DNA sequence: TGTGCCACCAGCAGAGGCCTACCGGGACAGCAAGACAATGAGCAGTTCTTC.